The present T cell receptor beta chain was sequenced within a study of PD-L1 blockade in urothelial cancer. For the study at large: Analyses used blood from 3 weeks (second dose) and 6 weeks after treatment start.

What went into each PCR as a spike was synthetic TCR analog templates. Sequenced by immunoSEQ multiplex PCR; TCRdb stores in-frame clones only, minus some. The data contain approximately 52,000 clones, about 85% of them singletons. The CDR3 is 13 residues long. Trimming took 4 bases from V and 5 from J, leaving 11 bases between them. Germline V gives CDR1 SQVTM, CDR2 ANQGSEA. Described time point: pretreatment peripheral blood. Locally advanced or metastatic urothelial carcinoma was diagnosed in the patients. This TCR came from a man between 65 and 80 years old with urothelial cancer. The chain combines TRBV29-1 with TRBJ1-4; D remains unclear. Sequencing used PBMCs, obtained around atezolizumab (anti-PD-L1) treatment. The CDR3 region is CSVVHSRNEKLFF. DNA of the CDR3: TGCAGCGTTGTCCACAGTAGAAATGAAAAACTGTTTTTT.